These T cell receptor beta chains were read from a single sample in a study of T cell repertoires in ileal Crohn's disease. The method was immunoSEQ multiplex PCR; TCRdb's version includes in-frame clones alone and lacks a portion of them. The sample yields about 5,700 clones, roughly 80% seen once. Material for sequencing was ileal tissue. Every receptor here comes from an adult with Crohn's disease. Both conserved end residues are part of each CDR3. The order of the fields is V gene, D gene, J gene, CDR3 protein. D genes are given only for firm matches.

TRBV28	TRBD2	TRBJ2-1	CASSLVRAGLAGMNEQFF
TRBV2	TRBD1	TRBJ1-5	CASRGGQGVQPQHF
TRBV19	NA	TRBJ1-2	CASSNRNYGYTF
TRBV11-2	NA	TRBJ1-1	CASSVRGNTEAFF
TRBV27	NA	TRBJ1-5	CASSPLGGPQHF
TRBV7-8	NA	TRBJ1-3	CASSPQGSGNTIYF
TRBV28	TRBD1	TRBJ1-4	CASSLPGGTGRNEKLFF
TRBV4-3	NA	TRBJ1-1	CASSQGPSTEAFF
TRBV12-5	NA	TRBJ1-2	CASGFTNYGYTF
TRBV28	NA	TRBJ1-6	CASGRGTYNSPLHF
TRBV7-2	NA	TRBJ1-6	CASSTQASSYNSPLHF